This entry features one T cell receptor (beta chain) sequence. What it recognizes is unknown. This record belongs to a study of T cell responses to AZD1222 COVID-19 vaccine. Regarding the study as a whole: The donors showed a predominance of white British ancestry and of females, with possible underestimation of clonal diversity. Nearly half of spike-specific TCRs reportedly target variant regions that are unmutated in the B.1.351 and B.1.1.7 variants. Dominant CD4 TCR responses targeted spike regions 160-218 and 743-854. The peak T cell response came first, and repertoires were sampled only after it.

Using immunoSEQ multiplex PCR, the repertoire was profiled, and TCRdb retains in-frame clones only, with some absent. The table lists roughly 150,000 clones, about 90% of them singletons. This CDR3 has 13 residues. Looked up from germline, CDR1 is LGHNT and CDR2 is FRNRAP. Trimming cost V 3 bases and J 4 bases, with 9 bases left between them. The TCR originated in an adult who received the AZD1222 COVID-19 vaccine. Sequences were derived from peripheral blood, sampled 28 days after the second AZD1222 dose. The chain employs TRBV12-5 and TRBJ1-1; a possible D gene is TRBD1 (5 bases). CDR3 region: CASGFGGGTEAFF. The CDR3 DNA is TGTGCTAGTGGTTTTGGGGGAGGCACTGAAGCTTTCTTT.